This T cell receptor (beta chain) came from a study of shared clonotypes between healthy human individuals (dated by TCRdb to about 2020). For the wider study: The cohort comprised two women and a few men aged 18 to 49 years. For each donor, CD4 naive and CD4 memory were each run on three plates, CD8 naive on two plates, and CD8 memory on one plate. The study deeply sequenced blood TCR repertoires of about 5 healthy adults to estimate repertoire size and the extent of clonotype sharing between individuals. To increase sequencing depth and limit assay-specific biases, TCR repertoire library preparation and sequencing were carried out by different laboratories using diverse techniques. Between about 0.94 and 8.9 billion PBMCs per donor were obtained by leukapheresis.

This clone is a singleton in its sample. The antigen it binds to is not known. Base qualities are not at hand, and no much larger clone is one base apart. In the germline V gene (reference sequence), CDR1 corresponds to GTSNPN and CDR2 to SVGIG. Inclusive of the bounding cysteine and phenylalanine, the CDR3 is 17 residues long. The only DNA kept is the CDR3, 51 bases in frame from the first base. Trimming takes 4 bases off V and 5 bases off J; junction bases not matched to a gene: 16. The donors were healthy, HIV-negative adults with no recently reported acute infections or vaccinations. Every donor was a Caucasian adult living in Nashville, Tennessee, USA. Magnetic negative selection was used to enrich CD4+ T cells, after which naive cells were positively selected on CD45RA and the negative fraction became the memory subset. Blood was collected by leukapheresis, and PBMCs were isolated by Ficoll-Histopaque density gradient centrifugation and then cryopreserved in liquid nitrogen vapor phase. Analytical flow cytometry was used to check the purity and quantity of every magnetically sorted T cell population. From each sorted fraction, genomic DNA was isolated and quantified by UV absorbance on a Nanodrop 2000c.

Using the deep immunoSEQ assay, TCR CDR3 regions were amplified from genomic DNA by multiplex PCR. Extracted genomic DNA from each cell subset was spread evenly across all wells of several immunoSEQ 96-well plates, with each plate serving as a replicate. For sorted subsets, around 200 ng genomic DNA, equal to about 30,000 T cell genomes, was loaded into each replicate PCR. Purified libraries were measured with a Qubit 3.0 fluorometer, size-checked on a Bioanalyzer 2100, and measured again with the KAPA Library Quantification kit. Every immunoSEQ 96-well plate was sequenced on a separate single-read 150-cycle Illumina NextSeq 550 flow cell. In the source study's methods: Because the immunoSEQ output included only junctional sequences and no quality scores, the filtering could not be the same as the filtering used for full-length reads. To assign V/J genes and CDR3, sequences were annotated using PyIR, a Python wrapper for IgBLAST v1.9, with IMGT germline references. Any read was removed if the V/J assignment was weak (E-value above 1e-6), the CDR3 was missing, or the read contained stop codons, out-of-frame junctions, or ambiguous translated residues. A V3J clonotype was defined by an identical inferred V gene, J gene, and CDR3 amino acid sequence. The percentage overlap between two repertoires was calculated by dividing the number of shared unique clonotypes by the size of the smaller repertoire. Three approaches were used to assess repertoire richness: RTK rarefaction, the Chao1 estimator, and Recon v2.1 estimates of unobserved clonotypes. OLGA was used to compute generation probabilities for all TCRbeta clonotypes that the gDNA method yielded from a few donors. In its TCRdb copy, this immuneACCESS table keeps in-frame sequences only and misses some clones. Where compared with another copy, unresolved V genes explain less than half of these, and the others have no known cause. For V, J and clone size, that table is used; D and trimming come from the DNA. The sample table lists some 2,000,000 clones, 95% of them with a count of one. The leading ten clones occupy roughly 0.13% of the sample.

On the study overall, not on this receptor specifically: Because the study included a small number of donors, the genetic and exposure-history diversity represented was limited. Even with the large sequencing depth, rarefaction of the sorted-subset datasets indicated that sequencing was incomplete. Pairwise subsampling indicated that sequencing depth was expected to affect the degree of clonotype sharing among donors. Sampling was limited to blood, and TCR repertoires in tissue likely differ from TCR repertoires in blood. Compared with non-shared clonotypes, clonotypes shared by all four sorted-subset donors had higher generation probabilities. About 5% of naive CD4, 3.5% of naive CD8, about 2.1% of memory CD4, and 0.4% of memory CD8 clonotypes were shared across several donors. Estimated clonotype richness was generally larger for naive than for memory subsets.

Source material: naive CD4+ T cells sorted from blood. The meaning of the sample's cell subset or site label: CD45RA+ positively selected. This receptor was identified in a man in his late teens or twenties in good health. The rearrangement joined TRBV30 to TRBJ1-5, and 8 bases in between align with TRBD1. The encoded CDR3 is CAWKKGTGTGGYQPQHF. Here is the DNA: TGTGCCTGGAAGAAGGGAACCGGGACAGGCGGATATCAGCCCCAGCATTTT.